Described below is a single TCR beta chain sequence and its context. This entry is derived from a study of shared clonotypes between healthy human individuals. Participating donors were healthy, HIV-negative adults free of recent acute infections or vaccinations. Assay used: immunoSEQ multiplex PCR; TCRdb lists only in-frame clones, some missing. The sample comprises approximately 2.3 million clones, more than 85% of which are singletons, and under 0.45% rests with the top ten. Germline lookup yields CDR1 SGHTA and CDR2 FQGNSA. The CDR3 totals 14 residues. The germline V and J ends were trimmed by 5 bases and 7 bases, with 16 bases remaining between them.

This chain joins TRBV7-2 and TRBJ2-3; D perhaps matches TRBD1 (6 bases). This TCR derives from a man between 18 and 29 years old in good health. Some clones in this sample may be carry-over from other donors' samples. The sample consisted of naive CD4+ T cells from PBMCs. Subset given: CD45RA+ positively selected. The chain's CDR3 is CASSPQTGANTQYF. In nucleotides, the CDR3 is TGTGCCAGCAGCCCCCAGACAGGCGCCAATACGCAGTATTTT.